Below, 16 T cell receptor beta chains from the same sample are listed, as sequenced in a study of shared clonotypes between healthy human individuals. Assay used: immunoSEQ multiplex PCR; TCRdb lists only in-frame clones, some missing. The data hold some 500,000 clones, with around 77% observed a single time. Sequenced material: PBMCs. Every receptor here comes from a woman aged 35 to 49 in good health. Some clones in this sample may be carry-over from other donors' samples.

CDR3 sequence (DNA): TGTGCCAGCAGCGTAACCCCCCCCAGGGATTACGAGCAGTACTTC. Protein product: CASSVTPPRDYEQYF. The V and J genes are TRBV9 and TRBJ2-7; tentative D call: TRBD1 (5 bases). The V end was cut by 1 base, the J end by 4 bases, with 15 bases between. Germline V lookup: CDR1 SGDLS, CDR2 YYNGEE. The CDR3 has 15 residues.

This sequence joins TRBV9 and TRBJ2-3; 7 bases map to TRBD1. The CDR3 has 15 amino acids. With 2 bases clipped from V and 4 bases from J, the junction kept 7 bases outside the gene matches. Germline CDR1 reads SGDLS; CDR2 reads YYNGEE. The CDR3 sequence is CASSVEIQGADTQYF. The CDR3 DNA reads TGTGCCAGCAGCGTTGAAATCCAGGGGGCAGATACGCAGTATTTT.

This clone has a handful of counts. This sequence joins TRBV6-1 and TRBJ1-4; the match to TRBD1 covers 8 bases. Germline CDR1 and CDR2: MNHNS and SASEGT. Losses at the gene ends were 3 bases for V and 5 bases for J; bases not matched to a gene: 2. The CDR3 extends over 14 amino acids. The CDR3 nucleotides are TGTGCCAGCAGTGATACAGGGGGGAATGAAAAACTGTTTTTT. Its protein product is CASSDTGGNEKLFF.

The chain recombines TRBV11-2 with TRBJ1-5, with D possibly TRBD1 on 6 matching bases. The CDR3 has 14 amino acids. V was shortened by 3 bases and J by 6 bases, with 12 bases between the two germline ends. From germline, CDR1 is SGHAT and CDR2 FQNNGV. This CDR3 is CASSFSGEGQPQHF. Written as DNA, the CDR3 is TGTGCCAGCAGCTTCTCAGGGGAGGGTCAGCCCCAGCATTTT. Based on the CDR3 plus reference TRBV11-2 and TRBJ1-5, the full variable domain is EAGVAQSPRYKIIEKRQSVAFWCNPISGHATLYWYQQILGQGPKLLIQFQNNGVVDDSQLPKDRFSAERLKGVDSTLKIQPAKLEDSAVYLCASSFSGEGQPQHFGDGTRLSIL.

The CDR3 DNA sequence: TGCAGCGTTGAAGGGTGGACTAGCGGGAGGCGCAATGAGCAGTTCTTC. It codes for CSVEGWTSGRRNEQFF. The V call is TRBV29-1, the J call TRBJ2-1; 14 bases line up with TRBD2. The junction had 5 bases not matched to a gene; V was cut back by 1 base and J by 6 bases. There are 16 residues in the CDR3. Germline assignment: CDR1 SQVTM and CDR2 ANQGSEA.

The chain couples TRBV7-2 to TRBJ2-5; D perhaps matches TRBD1 (6 bases). The CDR3 has 14 residues. Germline V gene data show CDR1 as SGHTA and CDR2 as FQGNSA. The ends were cut back, 2 bases at V and 4 bases at J, with 11 bases in the middle. The CDR3 nucleotides read TGTGCCAGCAGCTTAAGAACAGGGCGAGAGACCCAGTACTTC. This gives the protein CASSLRTGRETQYF.

This chain links TRBV30 with TRBJ1-3; D may be TRBD1 (6 bases). The length of the CDR3 is 17 residues. Germline V gives CDR1 GTSNPN, CDR2 SVGIG (reference sequence). Trimming shortened V by 2 bases and J by 1 base, and 18 bases separated the two germline ends. The DNA for the CDR3 is TGTGCCTGGAGTAACCGGGGCAGGGGATTATCTGGAAACACCATATATTTT. It is translated as CAWSNRGRGLSGNTIYF.

Regarding this clone: Other nucleotide sequences from this sample produce the same CDR3. The rearrangement uses TRBV29-1 and TRBJ1-1, with D tentatively TRBD1 (5 bases). V was pared by 3 bases and J by 4 bases, with 12 bases between. This CDR3 spans 13 amino acids. Germline V gene lookup returns CDR1 SQVTM and CDR2 ANQGSEA. CDR3 nucleotides: TGCAGCGTTGATCGGTCGGGGGGCACTGAAGCTTTCTTT. Translated, it gives CSVDRSGGTEAFF.

This chain joins TRBV15 and TRBJ2-3, with a possible D match to TRBD1 (5 bases). Trimming pared 0 bases from V and 5 bases from J, leaving 12 bases between. Germline V gene data show CDR1 as LNHNV and CDR2 as YYDKDF (reference sequence). The CDR3 totals 15 residues. CDR3 bases: TGTGCCACCAGCAGAGAACGGACAAATCAAGATACGCAGTATTTT. Translating it yields CATSRERTNQDTQYF.

This clone occurred a few times. With a far larger clone one base away, a read error is the likely cause. This chain joins TRBV28 and TRBJ2-5; tentatively, D is TRBD2 (5 bases). Germline V gene lookup returns CDR1 MDHEN and CDR2 SYDVKM. V lost 4 bases, J lost 7 bases, and 16 bases lay in between. The CDR3 consists of 14 residues. Here the CDR3 reads CASSSRDEGGTQYF. The CDR3 DNA sequence: TGTGCCAGCAGTTCCCGAGACGAAGGAGGGACCCAGTACTTC.

This clone was counted a single time. The V call is TRBV7-9, the J call TRBJ2-1; 10 bases are shared with TRBD2. The CDR3 is made up of 14 amino acids. Unmatched junction bases numbered 6, after V lost 3 bases and J lost 10 bases. Germline loops: CDR1 SEHNR, CDR2 FQNEAQ (reference sequence). CDR3 sequence reads: CASSLLAGEGEQFF. In nucleotides, the CDR3 is TGTGCCAGCAGCTTGCTAGCGGGAGAGGGGGAGCAGTTCTTC.

This clone was counted between two and nine times. The V gene is TRBV27, the J gene TRBJ2-7, with 10 bases fitting TRBD1. The CDR3 sequence is 14 residues long. The J segment lost 2 bases and the V segment lost 4 bases, leaving 2 bases of the junction unmatched. CDR1 is MNHEY, CDR2 SMNVEV, per germline (reference sequence). CDR3 region: CASSSGQGPYEQYF. Written as DNA, the CDR3 is TGTGCCAGCAGTTCGGGACAGGGGCCCTACGAGCAGTACTTC.

This clone was seen a single time. V gene TRBV29-1 combines with J gene TRBJ2-5; D may be TRBD2 (6 bases). The assigned J gene may be wrong: the sequence end matches TRBJ2-7 better. The CDR3 runs 13 residues. The germline gives CDR1 SQVTM, CDR2 ANQGSEA. The CDR3 region is CSVEEDGGYEQYF. CDR3 nucleotide sequence: TGCAGCGTTGAAGAGGACGGGGGCTACGAGCAGTACTTC.

This clone occurred a few times. The chain combines TRBV28 with TRBJ2-1, with 11 bases matching TRBD2. Looked up from germline, CDR1 is MDHEN and CDR2 is SYDVKM. The V and J ends lost 3 bases and 5 bases, in that order; junction bases with no gene match: 3. The CDR3 is made up of 15 amino acids. This chain's CDR3 is CASSFRGLADNEQFF. CDR3 DNA: TGTGCCAGCAGTTTCAGGGGACTAGCGGACAATGAGCAGTTCTTC.

As regards this clone: A much larger clonotype is one base distant, so this may be a read error. The chain couples TRBV27 to TRBJ2-3; D call uncertain. Germline V lookup: CDR1 MNHEY, CDR2 SMNVEV (reference sequence). The CDR3 covers 12 residues. With 0 bases removed from V and 4 bases from J, the gap between germline ends came to 2 bases. CDR3 residues: CASSLSSDTQYF. The CDR3 DNA follows: TGTGCCAGCAGTTTATCCTCAGATACGCAGTATTTT.

A note on this clone: A far larger clone differs by one base, so this is likely a read error. The chain links TRBV18 to TRBJ2-5; 12 positions agree with TRBD2. The CDR3 has 15 amino acids. CDR1 and CDR2 (germline): KGHSH, LQKENI. Germline trimming cut 8 bases from V and 5 bases from J; bases unmatched to any gene: 9. CDR3: CASAASGRVWETQYF. In nucleotides, the CDR3 is TGTGCCAGCGCGGCTAGCGGGAGGGTCTGGGAGACCCAGTACTTC.